A single TCR beta chain is shown here with its context. At one end, the junction sequence differs from germline, possibly due to a read error. Per the authors' pipeline: Reference gene primer amplification gave estimated nucleated cell counts. The method was immunoSEQ multiplex PCR; TCRdb's version includes in-frame clones alone and lacks a portion of them. From that table come the V and J calls and clone size; the DNA was used to work out D and trimming. The data show some 100,000 clones, roughly 90% seen once. Germline lookup yields CDR1 SSHAT and CDR2 FNYEAQ (reference sequence). The CDR3 loop spans 15 amino acids. The record originates from a study of blood T cell repertoires in COVID-19.

The sequence derives from a human donor in a cohort sampled during active COVID-19. The sequenced material came from peripheral blood. The chain couples TRBV7-7 to TRBJ2-5; 9 positions match TRBD2. The CDR3 coding sequence is TGTGCTAGCAGTCGAGGCGGGGGGGCCCGGGAGACCCAGTACTTC. This gives the protein CASSRGGGARETQYF.